One sample yielded the 13 T cell receptor beta chains listed below, sequenced in a study of blood T cells in healthy people across ages. Alongside a J-beta primer mix, a sample-barcoded 5' primer served in a second PCR lasting about 7 to 12 cycles. Via MiXCR, TCRdb re-called the 5' RACE reads, giving one row per CDR3 protein. The sample consists of some 920,000 distinct CDR3 sequences, 51% of them appearing once. Material for sequencing was blood. All receptors derive from a woman aged 60-75 years in good health.

The chain employs TRBV5-1 and TRBJ2-1; 12 bases are shared with TRBD2. V lost 4 bases, J lost 7 bases, and 9 bases stayed unmatched. Germline values: CDR1 SGHRS, CDR2 YFSETQ. The CDR3 length is 16 residues. The CDR3 sequence: CASSPNPTSGRNEQFF. The CDR3, as DNA: TGCGCCAGCAGCCCAAACCCGACTAGCGGGAGAAATGAGCAGTTCTTC.

The genes are TRBV7-8 and TRBJ2-1, with D perhaps TRBD2 (6 bases). V was cut by 6 bases and J by 3 bases, with 18 bases left in between. This CDR3 spans 16 amino acids. The V gene's germline CDR1 is SGHVS and CDR2 FQNEAQ. The DNA for the CDR3 is TGTGCCAGCAGTCCAAGTGTGATAGCGGACTACAATGAGCAGTTCTTC. Amino acid sequence: CASSPSVIADYNEQFF.

Of note for this clonotype: Being one base from a much bigger clone, this may be a read error. The chain carries TRBV7-2 and TRBJ2-1; 9 positions agree with TRBD1. The CDR3 covers 16 residues. Germline values: CDR1 SGHTA, CDR2 FQGNSA. CDR3 bases: TGTGCCAGCAGCTTTCATTTGGACAGGGGATACAATGGGCAGTTCTTC. Its translation: CASSFHLDRGYNGQFF. Looking up the rest from reference TRBV7-2 and TRBJ2-1 gives the full variable domain: GAGVSQSPSNKVTEKGKDVELRCDPISGHTALYWYRQSLGQGLEFLIYFQGNSAPDKSGLPSDRFSAERTGGSVSTLTIQRTQQEDSAVYLCASSFHLDRGYNGQFFGPGTRLTVL.

The rearrangement uses TRBV27 and TRBJ2-4; the D is unclear. Per the germline V gene, CDR1 is MNHEY and CDR2 is SMNVEV (reference sequence). Trimming took off 3 bases at V and 0 bases at J, with 12 bases between the two ends. The CDR3 totals 16 residues. In DNA form, the CDR3 reads TGTGCCAGCAGTTTTGGTCCAGAACTAGCCAAAAACATTCAGTACTTC. Residues: CASSFGPELAKNIQYF.

V usage is TRBV27 and J usage is TRBJ2-3; TRBD2 matches at 7 bases. V trimming: 3 bases; J trimming: 9 bases; junction bases outside the gene matches: 9. The length of the CDR3 is 14 residues. Germline lookup yields CDR1 MNHEY and CDR2 SMNVEV (reference sequence). The CDR3 here is CASSLGGSGSTQYF. CDR3 DNA: TGTGCCAGCAGTTTGGGCGGGAGTGGGTCGACGCAGTATTTT.

The V call is TRBV5-5, the J call TRBJ2-4, with D possibly being TRBD2 (5 bases). The DNA end favors TRBJ2-5, so the J call may be wrong. CDR1 SGHKS and CDR2 YYEKEE come from the germline V gene (reference sequence). The CDR3 is 12 residues long. The CDR3: CASRRLRETQYF. DNA for the CDR3: TGTGCCAGCAGGCGACTAAGGGAGACCCAGTACTTC.

V is TRBV7-9 and J is TRBJ1-4; possible D gene TRBD1, 6 bases. V lost 5 bases and J lost 5, with 27 bases in between. The V gene's germline CDR1 is SEHNR and CDR2 FQNEAQ (reference sequence). The CDR3 has 19 amino acids. CDR3 nucleotide sequence: TGTGCCAGCAGCCAGAGTGAAGTCCGTGGAGGGGGACCAAATGAAAAACTGTTTTTT. This sequence encodes CASSQSEVRGGGPNEKLFF.

The chain couples TRBV7-8 to TRBJ2-3, with D maybe TRBD1 (6 bases). Trimming cost V 4 bases and J 3 bases, with 20 bases left between them. CDR1 SGHVS and CDR2 FQNEAQ come from the germline V gene. This CDR3 contains 17 residues. The CDR3 bases are TGTGCCAGCAGCTCTACAAAGGGGGAGCTGGGAACAGATACGCAGTATTTT. It translates to CASSSTKGELGTDTQYF.

The V call is TRBV5-1, the J call TRBJ2-6; D is uncertain. The CDR3 covers 17 residues. Germline-derived CDR1 and CDR2 are SGHRS and YFSETQ. Trimming removed 7 bases at V and 3 bases at J, with 20 bases between. CDR3 bases: TGCGCCAGCCGAATGACTGCCACCTCAGATGGGGCCAACGTCCTGACTTTC. The encoded protein is CASRMTATSDGANVLTF.

The rearrangement uses TRBV5-1 and TRBJ1-2; weak D call: TRBD1 (5 bases). This CDR3 has 14 residues. V lost 3 bases to trimming and J lost 7 bases, with 16 bases between them. Germline loops: CDR1 SGHRS, CDR2 YFSETQ. CDR3 in amino acids: CASSSRGESIGYTF. The CDR3 coding sequence is TGCGCCAGCAGCTCACGGGGGGAGAGCATTGGCTACACCTTC.

The chain's CDR3 is CASSLRTSNYNEQYF. CDR3 nucleotide sequence: TGTGCCAGCTCTCTCCGGACTAGCAACTACAATGAGCAGTACTTC. V and J are TRBV18 and TRBJ2-1, with 8 bases matching TRBD2. The better agreement between TRBJ2-7 and the DNA end casts doubt on the J call. Germline values: CDR1 KGHSH, CDR2 LQKENI. This CDR3 has 15 residues.

The chain has TRBV29-1 and TRBJ2-5; perhaps TRBD2 as D (6 bases). Trimming removed 4 bases at V and 5 bases at J, with 11 bases between. The CDR3 spans 12 residues. Germline CDR1 and CDR2: SQVTM and ANQGSEA. The DNA for the CDR3 is TGCAGCGTTGGGGCGGGAAGGGAGACCCAGTACTTC. Translation: CSVGAGRETQYF. The full variable domain, with the rest looked up from reference TRBV29-1 and TRBJ2-5, is SAVISQKPSRDICQRGTSLTIQCQVDSQVTMMFWYRQQPGQSLTLIATANQGSEATYESGFVIDKFPISRPNLTFSTLTVSNMSPEDSSIYLCSVGAGRETQYFGPGTRLLVL.

The CDR3: CASSFSSGEWYNEQFF. CDR3 coding DNA: TGTGCCAGCAGTTTTTCTTCGGGGGAATGGTACAATGAGCAGTTCTTC. This rearrangement joins TRBV27 to TRBJ2-1, with a possible D match to TRBD2 (6 bases). The V and J ends lost 3 bases and 4 bases respectively, with 16 bases between them. The CDR3 covers 16 residues. Germline V gives CDR1 MNHEY, CDR2 SMNVEV (reference sequence).